The 24 T cell receptor beta chains given below trace back to one sample, sequenced in a study of PD-1 blockade in mismatch repair-deficient tumors. Sequencing used immunoSEQ multiplex PCR; TCRdb keeps in-frame clones, though not all of them. The sample holds 56,000 or so clones, around 82% seen once. The material sequenced was peripheral blood, taken 4 weeks after starting pembrolizumab. The origin of the receptors is an adult with mismatch repair-deficient cancer.

The V and J genes are TRBV11-3 and TRBJ2-1; TRBD2 matches at 8 bases. CDR1 is SGHNT, CDR2 YENEEA, per germline. The trim removed 4 bases at V and 10 bases at J, leaving 6 bases unmatched. CDR3 length: 13 residues. CDR3 amino acids: CASSSGLVGEQFF. The CDR3 DNA follows: TGTGCCAGCAGCTCGGGACTAGTCGGAGAGCAGTTCTTC.

The CDR3 protein is CASSLGGGGEAFF. CDR3 sequence (DNA): TGTGCCAGCAGCTTGGGCGGAGGGGGTGAAGCTTTCTTT. This chain uses TRBV11-3 with TRBJ1-1; D perhaps matches TRBD1 (6 bases). V was shortened by 3 bases and J by 7 bases, with 12 bases between the two germline ends. Germline lookup yields CDR1 SGHNT and CDR2 YENEEA. The CDR3 is 13 residues long.

The V and J genes are TRBV5-1 and TRBJ2-3, with TRBD2 matching over 7 bases. Unmatched junction bases numbered 9, after V lost 2 bases and J lost 6 bases. The CDR3 runs to 15 residues. Per germline, CDR1 SGHRS and CDR2 YFSETQ. The CDR3, as DNA: TGCGCCAGCAGCTTAGGGGACTATTATCCGGATACGCAGTATTTT. Translating it yields CASSLGDYYPDTQYF.

The V gene is TRBV6-5, the J gene TRBJ2-3; TRBD2 agrees at 9 bases. This CDR3 region has 16 residues. The J segment lost 5 bases and the V segment lost 2 bases, leaving 8 bases of the junction unmatched. From germline, CDR1 is MNHEY and CDR2 SVGAGI. The CDR3 DNA reads TGTGCCAGCAGTTACCGGTGGCGGGAGGGAGTAGATACGCAGTATTTT. It translates to CASSYRWREGVDTQYF.

The V and J genes are TRBV30 and TRBJ2-7, with 9 positions matching TRBD1. Germline V gives CDR1 GTSNPN, CDR2 SVGIG (reference sequence). The length of the CDR3 is 13 residues. V was pared by 0 bases and J by 6 bases, with 3 bases of the junction left unmatched. The CDR3 region has the DNA TGTGCCTGGAGTGTACAGGGGGCGGGCGAGCAGTACTTC. It codes for CAWSVQGAGEQYF.

The genes are TRBV19 and TRBJ2-1; 9 bases fit TRBD2. Germline CDR1 LNHDA, CDR2 SQIVND (reference sequence). With 3 bases clipped from V and 4 bases from J, the junction kept 10 bases outside the gene matches. The CDR3 totals 17 residues. CDR3 sequence (DNA): TGTGCCAGTAGTATTAGGCCGGGACTAGCACTTTACAATGAGCAGTTCTTC. Translating it yields CASSIRPGLALYNEQFF.

This rearrangement joins TRBV25-1 to TRBJ2-1, with 12 bases that match TRBD1. This CDR3 has 16 amino acids. V gave up 2 bases and J gave up 9 bases; unmatched junction bases: 8. Germline V gives CDR1 MGHDK, CDR2 SYGVNS. As DNA, the CDR3 is TGTGCCAGCAGTGAAGCCGGGACAGGGGGCTTTGGTGAGCAGTTCTTC. Its protein product is CASSEAGTGGFGEQFF.

This chain joins TRBV6-6 and TRBJ1-2; perhaps TRBD1 as D (5 bases). The germline V gene has CDR1 MNHNY and CDR2 SVGAGI (reference sequence). The CDR3 length is 14 residues. Trimming took 4 bases from V and 3 from J, leaving 12 bases between them. The DNA of the CDR3 is TGTGCCAGCAGTTTGCAGGGTCCGGACTATGGCTACACCTTC. Translating it yields CASSLQGPDYGYTF.

The genes are TRBV4-1 and TRBJ2-3; TRBD2 agrees at 10 bases. The CDR3 length is 18 residues. The J segment lost 1 base and the V segment lost 0 bases, leaving 7 bases of the junction unmatched. Germline CDR1 reads MGHRA; CDR2 reads YSYEKL. DNA of the CDR3: TGCGCCAGCAGCCAAGATTTGGCTAGCGGGAGAGGCACAGATACGCAGTATTTT. It yields the protein CASSQDLASGRGTDTQYF.

The CDR3, as DNA: TGTGCCAGCAGCCCCAGGACAGACTACAATGAGCAGTTCTTC. Its protein product is CASSPRTDYNEQFF. The V and J genes are TRBV7-6 and TRBJ2-1; a possible D gene is TRBD1 (6 bases). The germline CDR1 and CDR2 sequences are SGHVS and FNYEAQ. Trimming removed 5 bases at V and 3 bases at J, with 11 bases between. The CDR3 is 14 amino acids. The whole variable domain, filled in from reference TRBV7-6 and TRBJ2-1, reads GAGVSQSPRYKVTKRGQDVALRCDPISGHVSLYWYRQALGQGPEFLTYFNYEAQQDKSGLPNDRFSAERPEGSISTLTIQRTEQRDSAMYRCASSPRTDYNEQFFGPGTRLTVL.

The DNA of the CDR3 is TGCGCCAGCAGCTTGGTAGATAATGAAGCTTTCTTT. Amino acid sequence: CASSLVDNEAFF. The chain carries TRBV5-1 and TRBJ1-1; no firm D call. Germline CDR1 reads SGHRS; CDR2 reads YFSETQ. The CDR3 totals 12 residues. V lost 0 bases and J 7 bases, leaving 7 bases between the germline ends.

V and J are TRBV19 and TRBJ2-7, with 10 bases that match TRBD2. The germline V gene encodes CDR1 LNHDA and CDR2 SQIVND (reference sequence). V was clipped by 5 bases and J by 5 bases; unmatched bases: 9. The CDR3 length is 15 residues. CDR3 region: CASSLLAGGKNEQYF. CDR3 sequence (DNA): TGTGCCAGTAGTTTATTAGCGGGAGGTAAGAACGAGCAGTACTTC.

The chain carries TRBV18 and TRBJ2-2, with a possible D match to TRBD2 (6 bases). Per the germline V gene, CDR1 is KGHSH and CDR2 is LQKENI. V gave up 4 bases and J gave up 3 bases, with 12 bases separating them. The CDR3 is 15 residues long. The CDR3 DNA follows: TGTGCCAGCTCACGTGTCGGGGGTGACACCGGGGAGCTGTTTTTT. Protein: CASSRVGGDTGELFF.

This clone was counted a single time. The rearrangement links TRBV5-6 to TRBJ2-3, with a weak D call TRBD1 (6 bases). CDR1 SGHDT and CDR2 YYEEEE come from the germline V gene. V lost 0 bases to trimming and J lost 2 bases, with 13 bases between them. This CDR3 comprises 16 residues. CDR3 nucleotides: TGTGCCAGCAGCTTGGTCGTTGGGGGCCCCACAGATACGCAGTATTTT. Translating gives CASSLVVGGPTDTQYF.

The genes are TRBV7-9 and TRBJ1-5; 7 bases align to TRBD1. J lost 2 bases, V lost 7 bases, and 5 bases had no gene match. The CDR3 spans 14 residues. Germline CDR1 reads SEHNR; CDR2 reads FQNEAQ (reference sequence). The CDR3 loop is CASTQGEGNQPQHF. CDR3 sequence (DNA): TGTGCCAGCACTCAGGGGGAGGGCAATCAGCCCCAGCATTTT.

The chain combines TRBV4-2 with TRBJ2-3; possibly TRBD2 for D (5 bases). V dropped 0 bases and J dropped 4 bases, with 14 bases sitting between them. The CDR3 runs to 16 residues. Germline V lookup: CDR1 LGHNA, CDR2 YNFKEQ. This chain's CDR3 is CASSQEASAGADTQYF. The CDR3, as DNA: TGTGCCAGCAGCCAAGAGGCCTCGGCGGGCGCAGATACGCAGTATTTT.

This clone has just a few counts. The chain is built from TRBV10-2 and TRBJ2-7, with D uncertain. The germline V and J ends were trimmed by 3 bases and 0 bases, with 15 bases remaining between them. There are 16 residues in the CDR3. The germline CDR1 and CDR2 sequences are WSHSY and SAAADI. CDR3 coding DNA: TGCGCCAGCAGTGAATTAGTCTTGGCAGGCTCCTACGAGCAGTACTTC. Translating it yields CASSELVLAGSYEQYF.

There are a few counts of this clone. V is TRBV30 and J is TRBJ2-7; D call uncertain. Trimming took off 0 bases at V and 0 bases at J, with 6 bases between the two ends. This CDR3 region has 13 residues. In germline, CDR1 is GTSNPN, CDR2 SVGIG (reference sequence). The CDR3 is CAWSVSNSYEQYF. The DNA for the CDR3 is TGTGCCTGGAGTGTGTCGAACTCCTACGAGCAGTACTTC. Filled out from reference TRBV30 and TRBJ2-7, the complete variable domain reads SQTIHQWPATLVQPVGSPLSLECTVEGTSNPNLYWYRQAAGRGLQLLFYSVGIGQISSEVPQNLSASRPQDRQFILSSKKLLLSDSGFYLCAWSVSNSYEQYFGPGTRLTVT.

This clone occurred a few times. CDR3: CASTQDRGAEAFF. The DNA for the CDR3 is TGCGCCAGCACCCAAGACAGGGGAGCTGAAGCTTTCTTT. The chain combines TRBV10-2 with TRBJ1-1; 8 bases align to TRBD1. The V and J ends lost 7 bases and 6 bases, in that order; junction bases with no gene match: 7. The CDR3 totals 13 residues. CDR1 is WSHSY, CDR2 SAAADI, per germline.

Only a few counts were recorded for this clone. The gene calls are TRBV7-2 and TRBJ1-1; a possible D gene is TRBD1 (5 bases). This CDR3 contains 15 residues. Looked up from germline, CDR1 is SGHTA and CDR2 is FQGNSA. V was cut by 4 bases and J by 1 base, with 13 bases left in between. The CDR3 DNA reads TGTGCCAGCAGCTCTGAAGGGGTTGGGAACACTGAAGCTTTCTTT. It translates to CASSSEGVGNTEAFF. The full variable domain, its missing parts supplied by reference TRBV7-2 and TRBJ1-1, is GAGVSQSPSNKVTEKGKDVELRCDPISGHTALYWYRQSLGQGLEFLIYFQGNSAPDKSGLPSDRFSAERTGGSVSTLTIQRTQQEDSAVYLCASSSEGVGNTEAFFGQGTRLTVV.

The V and J genes are TRBV7-8 and TRBJ1-2; 10 bases are shared with TRBD1. With 5 bases clipped from V and 6 bases from J, the junction kept 3 bases outside the gene matches. The CDR3 is 13 residues long. Germline V gene lookup returns CDR1 SGHVS and CDR2 FQNEAQ. DNA of the CDR3: TGTGCCAGCAGCCCAGACAGGGGGCATGGCTACACCTTC. Its translation is CASSPDRGHGYTF.

The gene calls are TRBV19 and TRBJ2-1; D is unresolved. The CDR3 is 13 amino acids. V was clipped by 3 bases and J by 6 bases, with 9 bases between them. CDR1 and CDR2 (germline): LNHDA, SQIVND (reference sequence). CDR3 sequence: CASSIGLLNEQFF. In DNA, the CDR3 is TGTGCCAGTAGTATTGGGCTACTCAATGAGCAGTTCTTC.

The chain links TRBV7-3 to TRBJ2-5, with 8 positions matching TRBD2. The CDR3 spans 15 residues. CDR1 SGHTA and CDR2 FQGTGA come from the germline V gene. The V segment lost 5 bases and the J segment 4 bases; nucleotides outside the gene matches: 9. CDR3 amino acids: CASSPSGGGVETQYF. In nucleotides, the CDR3 is TGTGCCAGCAGCCCCTCCGGGGGGGGAGTAGAGACCCAGTACTTC.

This clone was seen more than once but under ten times. The V gene is TRBV11-2, the J gene TRBJ1-3; no reliable D call. CDR3 size: 15 residues. Germline loops: CDR1 SGHAT, CDR2 FQNNGV. Trimming took off 5 bases at V and 7 bases at J, with 18 bases between the two ends. Here the CDR3 reads CASSTMRTTRNTIYF. DNA of the CDR3: TGTGCCAGCAGCACTATGAGGACCACTCGGAACACCATATATTTT.